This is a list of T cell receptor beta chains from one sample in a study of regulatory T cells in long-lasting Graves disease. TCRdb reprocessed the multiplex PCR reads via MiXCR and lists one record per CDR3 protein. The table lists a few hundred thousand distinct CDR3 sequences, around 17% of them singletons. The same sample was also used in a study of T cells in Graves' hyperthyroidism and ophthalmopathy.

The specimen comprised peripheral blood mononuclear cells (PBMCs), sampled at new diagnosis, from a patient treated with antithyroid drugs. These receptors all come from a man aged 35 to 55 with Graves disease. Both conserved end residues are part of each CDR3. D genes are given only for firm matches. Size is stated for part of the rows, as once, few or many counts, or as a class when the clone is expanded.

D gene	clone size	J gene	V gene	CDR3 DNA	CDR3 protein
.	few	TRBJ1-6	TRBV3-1	TGTGCCAGCAGCCAAAGTCATTCACCCCCCCACTTT	CASSQSHSPPHF
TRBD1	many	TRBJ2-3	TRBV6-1	TGTGCCAGCAGTGGACCGGACAGGGGAGGCACAGATACGCAGTATTTT	CASSGPDRGGTDTQYF
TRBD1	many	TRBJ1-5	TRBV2	TGTGCCAGCACCAAGGACAGGTATAGCAATCAGCCCCAGCATTTT	CASTKDRYSNQPQHF
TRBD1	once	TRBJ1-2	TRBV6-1	TGTGCCAGCAGTACCGACAGGGCTACCTATGGCTACACCTTC	CASSTDRATYGYTF
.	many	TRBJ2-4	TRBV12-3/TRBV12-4	TGTGCCAGCAGACGAACTCCCGAGGGCATTCAGTACTTC	CASRRTPEGIQYF
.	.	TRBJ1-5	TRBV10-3	TGTGCCAGCAGTTACAACCAGGGGTTGGGACAGCCCCAGCATTTT	CASSYNQGLGQPQHF
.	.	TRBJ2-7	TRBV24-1	TGTGCCACCAGTGCCCGGGGAGTTCCCTACGAGCAGTACTTC	CATSARGVPYEQYF
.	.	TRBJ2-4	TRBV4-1	TGCGCCAGCAGCCAACCCCGCCAGGGAAAATCCAAAAACATTCAGTACTTC	CASSQPRQGKSKNIQYF
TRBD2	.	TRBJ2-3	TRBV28	TGTGCCAGCAGTGGGATAGCGGGGGGACTCACAGATACGCAGTATTTT	CASSGIAGGLTDTQYF
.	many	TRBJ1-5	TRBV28	TGTGCCAGCAGTTTGAGGTCAGAGAACCAGCCCCAGCATTTT	CASSLRSENQPQHF
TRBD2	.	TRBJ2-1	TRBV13	TGTGCCAGCAGCCCGGAAACTAGCGGGGGGGGCACTGAGCAGTTCTTC	CASSPETSGGGTEQFF
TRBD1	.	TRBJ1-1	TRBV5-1	TGCGCCAGCAGCTTCTTAGGGGGCGCAGATGAAGCTTTCTTT	CASSFLGGADEAFF
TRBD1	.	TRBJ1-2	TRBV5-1	TGCGCCAGCACCCGGGACAGGGGCCAGGATGGCTACACCTTC	CASTRDRGQDGYTF
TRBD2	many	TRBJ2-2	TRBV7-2	TGTGCCATAAAGAGCGGGGGCCAGAACACCGGGGAGCTGTTTTTT	CAIKSGGQNTGELFF
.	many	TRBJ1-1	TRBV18	TGTGCCAGCTCACCGGACAGACTTAGGACTGAAGCTTTCTTT	CASSPDRLRTEAFF
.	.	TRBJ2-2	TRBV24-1	TGTGCCACCAGTGATTTTTGGGGACCGCCGAACACCGGGGAGCTGTTTTTT	CATSDFWGPPNTGELFF
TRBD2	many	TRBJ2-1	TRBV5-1	TGCGCCAGCAGCCCGAGGACTAGTTCCTACAATGAGCAGTTCTTC	CASSPRTSSYNEQFF
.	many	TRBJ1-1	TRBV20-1	TGCAGTGCACCAGTACAGGGAGTCAGGGCTGAAGCTTTCTTT	CSAPVQGVRAEAFF
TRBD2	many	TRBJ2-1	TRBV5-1	TGCGCCAGCAGCTTGGGCCTCCGGGACTATGACAATGAGCAGTTCTTC	CASSLGLRDYDNEQFF
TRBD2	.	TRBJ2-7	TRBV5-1	TGCGCCAGCAGCTTGTCAACTAGCGACTACGAGCAGTACTTC	CASSLSTSDYEQYF
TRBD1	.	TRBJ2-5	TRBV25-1	TGTGCCAGCAGCGGGACAGGGCGAGGGCAAGAGACCCAGTACTTC	CASSGTGRGQETQYF
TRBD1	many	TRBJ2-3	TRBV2	TGTGCCAGCAACCGGGACAGGGGGGATACGCAGTATTTT	CASNRDRGDTQYF
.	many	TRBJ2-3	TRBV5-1	TGCGCCAGCAGCTTGGGACGGACTCTGGCGGATACGCAGTATTTT	CASSLGRTLADTQYF
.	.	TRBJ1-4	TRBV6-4	TGTGCCAGCATCTCACGGGCGCATCCCCTTAATGAAAAACTGTTTTTT	CASISRAHPLNEKLFF
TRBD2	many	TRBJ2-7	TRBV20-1	TGCAGTGTCGGGACTAGCGGATCTTACGAGCAGTACTTC	CSVGTSGSYEQYF
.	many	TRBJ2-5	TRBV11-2	TGTGCCAGCAGCTTAGCAGGAGGGTCCCAAGAGACCCAGTACTTC	CASSLAGGSQETQYF
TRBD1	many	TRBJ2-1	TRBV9	TGTGCCAGCAGCGTCTCCCGGGACAGGGGCCGGAGCTCCTACAATGAGCAGTTCTTC	CASSVSRDRGRSSYNEQFF
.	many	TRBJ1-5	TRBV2	TGTGCCAGCACTACCGATGGGGGCTGGCAGCCCCAGCATTTT	CASTTDGGWQPQHF
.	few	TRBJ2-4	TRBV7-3	TGTGCCAGCAGCTCCACAGGGTCAGGAAACATTCAGTACTTC	CASSSTGSGNIQYF
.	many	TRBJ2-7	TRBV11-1	TGTGCCAGCAGCTTAATGCCAGGTTCCTACGAGCAGTACTTC	CASSLMPGSYEQYF
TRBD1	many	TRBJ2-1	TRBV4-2	TGTGCCAGCAGCCAAGATGGGACAGGGGGCTACAATGAGCAGTTCTTC	CASSQDGTGGYNEQFF
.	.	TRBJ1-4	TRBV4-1	TGCGCCAGCAGCCAAGCTAATTGGGGTGGCAGAAATAATGAAAAACTGTTTTTT	CASSQANWGGRNNEKLFF
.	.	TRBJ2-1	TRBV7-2	TGTGCCAGCAGCTTCGCTGTGGGCGGGGCGCGGGTGAATGAGCAGTTCTTC	CASSFAVGGARVNEQFF
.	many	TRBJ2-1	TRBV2	TGTGCCAGCCCGGGAACACGAGACGGGGACAATGAGCAGTTCTTC	CASPGTRDGDNEQFF
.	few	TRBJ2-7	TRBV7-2	TGTGCCAGCAGCTTAGGTCGCCTGTACTTC	CASSLGRLYF
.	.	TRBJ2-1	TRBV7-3	TGTGCCAGCAGCTTCAGGGATGTGGGCTACAATGAGCAGTTCTTC	CASSFRDVGYNEQFF
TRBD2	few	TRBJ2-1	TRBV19	TGTGCCAGTAGTATAACCGGGACTAGCTACAATGAGCAGTTCTTC	CASSITGTSYNEQFF
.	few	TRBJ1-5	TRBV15	TGTGCCACCAGCAGAGGGAGGGCAAATCAGCCCCAGCATTTT	CATSRGRANQPQHF
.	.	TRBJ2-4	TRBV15	TGTGCCACCAGCAGAGTTGGCGGCAAAAACATTCAGTACTTC	CATSRVGGKNIQYF
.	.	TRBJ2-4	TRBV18	TGTGCCAGCTCACCCGAATATCGGGCCAAAAACATTCAGTACTTC	CASSPEYRAKNIQYF
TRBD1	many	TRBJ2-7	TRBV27	TGTGCCAGCAGTCCCCTCGGACAGGTACGAATCGAGCAGTACTTC	CASSPLGQVRIEQYF
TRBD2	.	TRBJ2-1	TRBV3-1	TGTGCCAGCAGCCTAGGGACTAGCGGGGCCTACAATGAGCAGTTCTTC	CASSLGTSGAYNEQFF
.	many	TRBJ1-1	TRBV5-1	TGCGCCAGCAGCTTGATGTCGGAGAACACTGAAGCTTTCTTT	CASSLMSENTEAFF
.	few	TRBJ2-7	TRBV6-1	TGTGCCAGCAGTGAAACAGGGAGCTCCTACGAGCAGTACTTC	CASSETGSSYEQYF
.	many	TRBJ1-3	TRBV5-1	TGCGCCAGCAGCTTGGCATCTGGAAACACCATATATTTT	CASSLASGNTIYF
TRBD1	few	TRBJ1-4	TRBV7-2	TGTGCCAGCAGCCCCGGGGACAGGGAAAATGAAAAACTGTTTTTT	CASSPGDRENEKLFF
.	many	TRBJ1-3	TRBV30	TGTGCCTGCCCTAGCGCGTTCCCTGGAAACACCATATATTTT	CACPSAFPGNTIYF
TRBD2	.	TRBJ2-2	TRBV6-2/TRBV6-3	TGTACCAGCGGAAAGCGGGGGGGGAACACCGGGGAGCTGTTTTTT	CTSGKRGGNTGELFF
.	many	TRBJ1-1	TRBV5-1	TGCGCCAGCAGCTTGGACGAGGGTTTGGCTGAAGCTTTCTTT	CASSLDEGLAEAFF
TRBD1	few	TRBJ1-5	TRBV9	TGTGCCAGCAGCGCACAGGGACAGCTCAATCAGCCCCAGCATTTT	CASSAQGQLNQPQHF
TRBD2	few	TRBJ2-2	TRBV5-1	TGCGCCAGCAGCTCCACTAGCGCTCCGGGCACCGGGGAGCTGTTTTTT	CASSSTSAPGTGELFF
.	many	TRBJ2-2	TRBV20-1	TGCAGTGCTAGTTTGGGAACCGGGGAGCTGTTTTTT	CSASLGTGELFF
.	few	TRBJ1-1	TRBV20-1	TGCAGTGCGGGGGTAGGAAACACTGAAGCTTTCTTT	CSAGVGNTEAFF
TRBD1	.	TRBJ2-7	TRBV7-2	TGTGCCAGCAGTGACAGGGTAAGGTACGAGCAGTACTTC	CASSDRVRYEQYF
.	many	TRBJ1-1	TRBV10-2	TGCGCCAGCGGGGGGGCCACTGAAGCTTTCTTT	CASGGATEAFF
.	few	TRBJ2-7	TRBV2	TGTGCCAGCAGCGGACTTTACGAGCAGTACTTC	CASSGLYEQYF
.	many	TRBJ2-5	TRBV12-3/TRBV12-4	TGTGCCAGCAGTTGGGGTCCGAACCAAGAGACCCAGTACTTC	CASSWGPNQETQYF
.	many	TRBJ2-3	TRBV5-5	TGTGCCAGCAGCTTCGCAGGGCGGGCAGATACGCAGTATTTT	CASSFAGRADTQYF
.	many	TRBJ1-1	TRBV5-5	TGTGCCAGCAGCTTGGCCAGGTTGATGAACACTGAAGCTTTCTTT	CASSLARLMNTEAFF